This T cell receptor (beta chain) was sequenced for a study of blood T cell repertoires in COVID-19. Those enrolled, adults aged roughly 18 to 90 years, came from about two dozen US areas. The authors' processing: For nucleated cells, counts were estimated from reference gene primer amplification. Profiled with immunoSEQ multiplex PCR; TCRdb holds only in-frame clones, not every one. D and trimming come from the DNA, and the V and J calls and clone size come from that table. The sample has 350,000 to 450,000 clones, approximately 92% seen once. Germline values: CDR1 LNHDA, CDR2 SQIVND (reference sequence). This CDR3 contains 14 residues. Trimming removed 5 bases from V and 1 base from J, with 11 bases in between.

The genes are TRBV19 and TRBJ1-1; TRBD1 might be the D (6 bases). The receptor comes from a man aged 30 to 45 who had recovered from COVID-19. Sample: PBMCs or T cells enriched from blood (not recorded which). The CDR3 nucleotides read TGTGCCAGTAGTTCAGGGGTTGGGAACACTGAAGCTTTCTTT. Translation: CASSSGVGNTEAFF.